This T cell receptor beta chain was recorded in a study of blood T cells in healthy people across ages. Study-wide results and caveats: A strong correlation between TCR beta diversity and naive T cell percentage was seen. Any conclusive comparison of naive versus antigen-experienced cells was prevented by using unsorted PBMCs.

In the case of this clonotype: Antigen specificity is unknown. The junction shows a germline mismatch at one end, possibly a read error.

The germline V gene encodes CDR1 SGHTA and CDR2 FQGNSA. The CDR3 runs 14 residues. A sample-barcoded 5' primer and a J-beta primer mix were used in a second PCR of about 6 to 11 cycles. A single record per CDR3 protein comes from TCRdb applying MiXCR to the 5' RACE reads. This table holds hundreds of thousands of distinct CDR3 sequences, more than 45% found once. The receptor was isolated from a woman of 80 years or more in good health. The chain links TRBV7-2 to TRBJ2-7; D remains unclear. The sequenced sample was blood. The chain's CDR3 is CSSSLTGGTYEQYF. CDR3 in DNA: TGTTCCAGCAGCTTAACGGGTGGGACCTACGAGCAGTACTTC. Full variable domain (missing parts from reference TRBV7-2 and TRBJ2-7): GAGVSQSPSNKVTEKGKDVELRCDPISGHTALYWYRQSLGQGLEFLIYFQGNSAPDKSGLPSDRFSAERTGGSVSTLTIQRTQQEDSAVYLCSSSLTGGTYEQYFGPGTRLTVT.